One sample yielded the 17 T cell receptor beta chains listed below, sequenced in a study of breast tumors, draining lymph nodes, adjacent tissues. TCRdb fed the multiplex PCR reads into MiXCR, producing one record per CDR3 protein. Of some 83,000 distinct CDR3 sequences in the sample, approximately 19% are singletons; the top ten hold around 2.5%. The lymph nodes were axillary draining lymph nodes from breast cancer patients. Sequencing was carried out using axillary lymph node tissue. Receptors originate from a female donor with breast cancer. Some clones in this sample may be carry-over from other donors' samples.

This clonotype was counted ten times or more. V usage is TRBV7-2 and J usage is TRBJ1-5; TRBD1 might be the D (5 bases). This CDR3 has 15 residues. CDR1 is SGHTA, CDR2 FQGNSA, per germline. V dropped 5 bases and J dropped 0 bases, with 11 bases sitting between them. Here the CDR3 DNA reads TGTGCCAGCAGCCCGGGGGTGTATAGCAATCAGCCCCAGCATTTT. Its translation: CASSPGVYSNQPQHF.

DNA for the CDR3: TGTGCCACCAGCAGGGAATCGTCGGCTAGCGGGACCTACAATGAGCAGTTCTTC. It specifies CATSRESSASGTYNEQFF. This rearrangement joins TRBV15 to TRBJ2-1, with TRBD2 matching over 9 bases. This CDR3 is 18 amino acids long. Germline loops: CDR1 LNHNV, CDR2 YYDKDF (reference sequence). The ends lost 3 bases at V and 2 bases at J; junction bases unmatched: 11.

This clonotype was recorded many times. The chain joins TRBV20-1 to TRBJ2-7; tentatively, D is TRBD1 or TRBD2 (6 bases each). V shed 2 bases and J shed 2 bases, with 16 bases lying between them. The CDR3 length is 15 residues. Per germline, CDR1 DFQATT and CDR2 SNEGSKA (reference sequence). CDR3 residues: CSARPFGGRAYEQYF. The CDR3 region has the DNA TGCAGTGCTAGACCCTTTGGGGGGCGAGCCTACGAGCAGTACTTC.

A note on this clonotype: One base away lies a much larger clone, so this may be a sequencing read error. Since the CDR3 does not end with the conserved phenylalanine or tryptophan, this likely comes from a read error. The rearrangement joins TRBV6-1 to TRBJ2-7; TRBD1 agrees at 9 bases. This CDR3 has 16 residues. Trimming removed 7 bases from V and 2 bases from J; junction bases left unmatched: 12. Germline V gene data show CDR1 as MNHNS and CDR2 as SASEGT. In DNA, the CDR3 is TGTGCCAGCAACTCTCCGGGACAGGGTACGACCTACGAGCAGTACCTC. It encodes CASNSPGQGTTYEQYL.

This clonotype was detected ten times or more. V and J are TRBV7-9 and TRBJ2-7, with D possibly being TRBD2 (5 bases). Trimming took off 1 base at V and 6 bases at J, with 16 bases between the two ends. This CDR3 has 15 amino acids. Germline values: CDR1 SEHNR, CDR2 FQNEAQ (reference sequence). The chain's CDR3 is CASSLGAREQGEQYF. For the CDR3, the DNA is TGTGCCAGCAGCTTAGGAGCTAGGGAGCAAGGCGAGCAGTACTTC.

This clonotype has a handful of counts. This may stem from a read error, because a much larger clone lies one nucleotide away. This chain uses TRBV29-1 with TRBJ1-2; the D gene is possibly TRBD1 (6 bases). Germline V gene lookup returns CDR1 SQVTM and CDR2 ANQGSEA. The V gene lost 4 bases and the J gene lost 7 bases, with 19 bases spanning the gap. CDR3 length equals 14 residues. The CDR3 loop is CSVGRGGQWSGYTF. The DNA of the CDR3 is TGCAGCGTTGGGAGGGGGGGGCAGTGGAGTGGCTACACCTTC.

This clonotype was counted ten times or more. J is TRBJ1-4 and V is TRBV5-8, with 9 bases lining up with TRBD1. This CDR3 contains 15 residues. Trimming took 3 bases from V and 4 from J; bases not matched to a gene: 4. The germline gives CDR1 SGHTS, CDR2 YDEGEE. As DNA, the CDR3 is TGTGCCAGCAGCTACCGGACAGGGGTTAATGAAAAACTGTTTTTT. Its protein product is CASSYRTGVNEKLFF.

Only a few counts were recorded for this clonotype. The chain couples TRBV5-4 to TRBJ2-4; D may be TRBD2 (6 bases). There are 15 residues in the CDR3. The V end lost 3 bases, the J end lost 8 bases, and 18 bases lay between the germline ends. The germline CDR1 and CDR2 sequences are SGHNT and YYREEE (reference sequence). The CDR3 DNA reads as TGTGCCAGCAGCTCGGACTTAGGAGGGATAGACATTCAGTACTTC. It encodes CASSSDLGGIDIQYF.

The V gene is TRBV5-6, the J gene TRBJ2-3; 7 bases fit TRBD2. V was pared by 10 bases and J by 1 base, with 3 bases of the junction left unmatched. The CDR3 runs 12 residues. Germline V gene sequence: CDR1 SGHDT, CDR2 YYEEEE. CDR3 in DNA: TGTGCCGGGGGGGGGGGCACAGATACGCAGTATTTT. This sequence encodes CAGGGGTDTQYF.

This clonotype has ten or more counts. V gene TRBV12-5 combines with J gene TRBJ2-7, with D possibly matching TRBD1 (5 bases). Germline CDR1 and CDR2: LGHNT and FRNRAP. V lost 2 bases and J 9 bases, leaving 11 bases between the germline ends. The CDR3 runs 12 residues. DNA of the CDR3: TGTGCTAGTGGTTTGACAGGCCTTGGGCAGTACTTC. Translated: CASGLTGLGQYF.

This clonotype has a count of ten or more. The J gene is TRBJ2-2, the V gene TRBV24-1; 11 bases line up with TRBD2. This CDR3 has 16 amino acids. In germline, CDR1 is KGHDR, CDR2 SFDVKD. With 5 bases clipped from V and 1 base from J, the junction kept 2 bases outside the gene matches. The CDR3 protein is CATSATSGMNTGELFF. CDR3 DNA sequence: TGTGCCACCAGTGCGACTAGCGGGATGAACACCGGGGAGCTGTTTTTT.

Many counts were recorded for this clonotype. The genes are TRBV2 and TRBJ2-1; D might be TRBD2 (7 bases). Per the germline V gene, CDR1 is SNHLY and CDR2 is FYNNEI. V lost 2 bases to trimming and J lost 9 bases, with 20 bases between them. This CDR3 is 16 amino acids long. CDR3 in DNA: TGTGCCAGCAGTGAAAGGGGGAGGGCCGAATTTAGTGAGCAGTTCTTC. This sequence encodes CASSERGRAEFSEQFF.

The table lists this clonotype with a few counts. The chain is built from TRBV27 and TRBJ2-1; 11 bases line up with TRBD2. J lost 9 bases, V lost 6 bases, and 4 bases had no gene match. The CDR3 length is 13 residues. From germline, CDR1 is MNHEY and CDR2 SMNVEV (reference sequence). In DNA form, the CDR3 reads TGTGCCAGCAGGCTAGCGGGAGGCGGTGAGCAGTTCTTC. Its protein is CASRLAGGGEQFF.

The sample holds many counts of this clonotype. This chain uses TRBV20-1 with TRBJ2-7; 9 bases are shared with TRBD2. The CDR3 has 17 amino acids. CDR1 is DFQATT, CDR2 SNEGSKA, per germline (reference sequence). Trimming at V came to 0 bases and at J to 7 bases, leaving 16 bases not matched to a gene. The CDR3 reads CSARDLRGLAPMGEQYF. CDR3 nucleotide sequence: TGCAGTGCTAGAGATCTCCGTGGACTAGCGCCCATGGGAGAGCAGTACTTC.

This clonotype came up a few times. This sequence joins TRBV4-1 and TRBJ2-4, with no clear D. The V gene lost 0 bases and the J gene lost 9 bases, with 9 bases spanning the gap. The CDR3 runs to 13 residues. The germline CDR1 and CDR2 sequences are MGHRA and YSYEKL. The CDR3 DNA follows: TGCGCCAGCAGCCAAGAAGTAACGAGCATTCAGTACTTC. This sequence encodes CASSQEVTSIQYF.

This clonotype has at least ten counts. V and J are TRBV20-1 and TRBJ1-5; D call uncertain. Germline lookup yields CDR1 DFQATT and CDR2 SNEGSKA (reference sequence). This CDR3 region has 12 residues. The V end lost 3 bases, the J end lost 2 bases, and 5 bases lay between the germline ends. The CDR3 DNA reads TGCAGTGCTAGTGAGGGCAATCAGCCCCAGCATTTT. This codes for CSASEGNQPQHF.

V gene TRBV19 combines with J gene TRBJ1-1; weak D call: TRBD1 (5 bases). CDR1 and CDR2 from the germline V gene are LNHDA and SQIVND (reference sequence). The CDR3 is 14 amino acids. V dropped 7 bases and J dropped 2 bases, with 14 bases sitting between them. CDR3 sequence: CASTSTARNTEAFF. CDR3 coding DNA: TGTGCCAGTACTTCGACAGCCAGAAACACTGAAGCTTTCTTT.